These 19 T cell receptor beta chains share one sample of origin, sequenced in a study of T cells in pancreatic ductal adenocarcinoma (dated 2017 in TCRdb). Library generation was performed with the immunoSEQ multiplex PCR assay. TCRdb stores this immuneACCESS table with in-frame sequences only. Part of the clones is absent; in the studies checked, under half of the shortfall reflects unresolved V genes, and no reason is known for the rest. The sample profile shows more than 85,000 clones; roughly 96% of them were found once. Together, the top ten hold roughly 3.1% of the sample. The selected pancreatic ductal adenocarcinoma patients had received surgery without neoadjuvant therapy. The specimen sequenced was PBMCs. Receptor source: a human donor with pancreatic ductal adenocarcinoma.

This chain connects TRBV28 to TRBJ1-5, with D perhaps TRBD1 (5 bases). The V gene lost 5 bases and the J gene lost 6 bases, with 11 bases spanning the gap. Germline loops: CDR1 MDHEN, CDR2 SYDVKM. The CDR3 spans 13 residues. The DNA for the CDR3 is TGTGCCAGCAGTCCGCCGGGACTTCAGCCCCAGCATTTT. It is translated as CASSPPGLQPQHF.

This clone came up once. The chain links TRBV30 to TRBJ2-5; weak D call: TRBD2 (6 bases). The CDR3 loop spans 11 amino acids. The germline gives CDR1 GTSNPN, CDR2 SVGIG (reference sequence). The V end lost 3 bases, the J end lost 5 bases, and 7 bases lay between the germline ends. The CDR3 region is CAWSRGETQYF. The CDR3 coding sequence is TGTGCCTGGAGCCGGGGGGAGACCCAGTACTTC.

In its sample, this clone was seen a few times. The chain combines TRBV6-5 with TRBJ2-7, with D possibly TRBD2 on 6 matching bases. The CDR3 runs 16 residues. Germline CDR1 is MNHEY and CDR2 is SVGAGI. Trimming removed 0 bases from V and 0 bases from J, with 12 bases in between. CDR3 bases: TGTGCCAGCAGTTACTCTGTTACGGGAGCCTCCTACGAGCAGTACTTC. Its translation is CASSYSVTGASYEQYF.

The chain employs TRBV6-6 and TRBJ1-4; 7 bases line up with TRBD1. From germline, CDR1 is MNHNY and CDR2 SVGAGI (reference sequence). V trimming: 2 bases; J trimming: 2 bases; junction bases outside the gene matches: 2. The CDR3 has 15 residues. The CDR3 nucleotides read TGTGCCAGCAGTTACCTACAGGGGACTAATGAAAAACTGTTTTTT. Translated: CASSYLQGTNEKLFF.

The chain uses TRBV21-1 and TRBJ2-5; TRBD2 is the table's D call, not checked against the DNA. TRBV21-1 is deemed a pseudogene. The CDR3 spans 16 residues. DNA of the CDR3: TGTGCCAGCAGCTCCCCAGGTGGACTAGTCAATGAGACCCAGTACTTC. This sequence encodes CASSSPGGLVNETQYF.

The gene calls are TRBV7-9 and TRBJ2-3; possible D gene TRBD1, 5 bases. The ends were cut back, 4 bases at V and 3 bases at J, with 8 bases in the middle. The CDR3 spans 13 residues. Germline loops: CDR1 SEHNR, CDR2 FQNEAQ (reference sequence). The CDR3 spells CASSYKGTDTQYF. For the CDR3, the DNA is TGTGCCAGCAGCTACAAGGGGACAGATACGCAGTATTTT.

The chain couples TRBV5-5 to TRBJ2-7; 12 bases are shared with TRBD2. CDR3 size: 15 residues. Germline loops: CDR1 SGHKS, CDR2 YYEKEE (reference sequence). The trim removed 4 bases at V and 7 bases at J, leaving 9 bases unmatched. The CDR3 protein is CASSNRLAGVGEQYF. Here the CDR3 DNA reads TGTGCCAGCAGCAATCGACTAGCGGGAGTGGGAGAGCAGTACTTC.

This chain connects TRBV7-2 to TRBJ1-2, with 8 bases aligning to TRBD1. The CDR3 spans 15 residues. V gave up 5 bases and J gave up 5 bases; unmatched junction bases: 10. CDR1 is SGHTA, CDR2 FQGNSA, per germline. CDR3 nucleotides: TGTGCCAGCAGCCCGGGGACAGGCAGTGGATATGGCTACACCTTC. Encoded protein: CASSPGTGSGYGYTF.

The chain employs TRBV7-3 and TRBJ2-1, with 8 bases aligning to TRBD2. Germline values: CDR1 SGHTA, CDR2 FQGTGA. With 3 bases clipped from V and 6 bases from J, the junction kept 22 bases outside the gene matches. The CDR3 contains 20 residues. The CDR3 DNA follows: TGTGCCAGCAGCTTCCCCCAAATCCTCGGGAGGGCCGAGGAGGGCAATGAGCAGTTCTTC. It specifies CASSFPQILGRAEEGNEQFF.

This chain links TRBV5-1 with TRBJ1-1; 11 nucleotides line up with TRBD1. The CDR3 runs to 15 residues. J was trimmed by 6 bases and V by 3 bases; bases with no gene match: 7. Germline V lookup: CDR1 SGHRS, CDR2 YFSETQ. CDR3 protein: CASSSGDRGSAEAFF. The CDR3 DNA follows: TGCGCCAGCAGCTCCGGGGACAGGGGGTCTGCTGAAGCTTTCTTT.

The rearrangement uses TRBV23-1 and TRBJ2-7; no clear D gene. TRBV23-1 is marked as an open reading frame, function uncertain. The ends were cut back, 2 bases at V and 3 bases at J, with 14 bases in the middle. The length of the CDR3 is 15 residues. The DNA of the CDR3 is TGCGCCAGCAGTCAAAGCCCAGGATCAAGCTACGAGCAGTACTTC. It specifies CASSQSPGSSYEQYF.

The chain joins TRBV18 to TRBJ2-5, with 7 positions matching TRBD2. Germline V gene data show CDR1 as KGHSH and CDR2 as LQKENI. This CDR3 has 16 residues. V trimming: 1 base; J trimming: 2 bases; junction bases outside the gene matches: 7. The DNA for the CDR3 is TGTGCCAGCTCACCACTGGAGGGAGGGCTACAAGAGACCCAGTACTTC. Residues: CASSPLEGGLQETQYF.

V usage is TRBV11-2 and J usage is TRBJ1-2; no definite D call. The V gene lost 6 bases and the J gene lost 5 bases, with 16 bases spanning the gap. This CDR3 has 14 residues. Germline loops: CDR1 SGHAT, CDR2 FQNNGV. The CDR3 region is CASRAIAGSYGYTF. The CDR3 nucleotides are TGTGCCAGCAGGGCCATAGCGGGGAGTTATGGCTACACCTTC.

The rearrangement uses TRBV30 and TRBJ2-1, with a possible D match to TRBD1 (6 bases). The germline CDR1 and CDR2 sequences are GTSNPN and SVGIG (reference sequence). The CDR3 length is 14 residues. V was clipped by 1 base and J by 7 bases, with 14 bases between them. The CDR3 DNA reads TGTGCCTGGAGTGGTAGGGGGACGGGGAATGAGCAGTTCTTC. This translates into CAWSGRGTGNEQFF.

The chain carries TRBV27 and TRBJ1-1; D is perhaps TRBD1 (5 bases). The CDR3 has 13 residues. CDR1 and CDR2 from the germline V gene are MNHEY and SMNVEV (reference sequence). V lost 1 base and J 7 bases, leaving 10 bases between the germline ends. The CDR3, as DNA: TGTGCCAGCAGTTTATACGCGGGGGATGAAGCTTTCTTT. It specifies CASSLYAGDEAFF.

J is TRBJ2-1 and V is TRBV28; no clear D gene. Deletions cut 4 bases from V and 8 bases from J, with 12 bases between. From germline, CDR1 is MDHEN and CDR2 SYDVKM. The CDR3 length is 13 residues. CDR3 amino acids: CASSSPLSHEQFF. In nucleotides, the CDR3 is TGTGCCAGCAGTTCCCCCTTAAGCCATGAGCAGTTCTTC.

V usage is TRBV27 and J usage is TRBJ2-3; 9 positions agree with TRBD2. This CDR3 contains 14 residues. The V and J ends lost 4 bases and 6 bases, in that order; junction bases with no gene match: 5. From germline, CDR1 is MNHEY and CDR2 SMNVEV (reference sequence). Here the CDR3 reads CASSWRSGRDTQYF. The DNA for the CDR3 is TGTGCCAGCAGTTGGCGGAGCGGGAGGGATACGCAGTATTTT.

The chain is built from TRBV28 and TRBJ2-5; weak D call: TRBD2 (5 bases). CDR3 length equals 13 residues. In germline, CDR1 is MDHEN, CDR2 SYDVKM. Trimming left V 6 bases short and J 4 bases short, with 12 bases between. CDR3 sequence: CASSRRAGETQYF. Written as DNA, the CDR3 is TGTGCCAGCAGCCGCCGGGCGGGAGAGACCCAGTACTTC.

The chain links TRBV5-1 to TRBJ2-7, with TRBD2 as a possible D gene (5 bases). This CDR3 is built from 15 residues. In germline, CDR1 is SGHRS, CDR2 YFSETQ. V lost 2 bases, J lost 3 bases, and 15 bases lay in between. For the CDR3, the DNA is TGCGCCAGCAGCTTAGACTACGGCCCTTTCTACGAGCAGTACTTC. Protein sequence: CASSLDYGPFYEQYF.